These 20 T cell receptor beta chains were sequenced from one sample in a study of molecular identifiers for immune sequencing clone quantification. Using its own MiXCR run on the PCR reads, TCRdb lists one record per CDR3 protein. The profile shows about 640,000 distinct CDR3 sequences, nearly 20% of them singletons. Sequenced sample: naive CD8+ T cells from blood, with Jurkat cell RNA spiked in. Subset in this sample: FACS-sorted CD8+CD4-CCR7+CD45RA+ naive T cells. All receptors come from a human donor in good health. Some libraries in this study had Jurkat cell RNA spiked in.

This clonotype has ten or more counts. The V and J genes are TRBV6-6 and TRBJ2-2; the D gene is possibly TRBD1 (5 bases). V was cut by 2 bases and J by 4 bases, with 8 bases left in between. CDR3 length: 14 amino acids. The germline V gene has CDR1 MNHNY and CDR2 SVGAGI (reference sequence). The CDR3 protein is CASSYTTATGELFF. As DNA, the CDR3 is TGTGCCAGCAGTTACACGACAGCCACCGGGGAGCTGTTTTTT.

The chain combines TRBV19 with TRBJ1-5; D is undetermined. Trimming removed 2 bases from V and 4 bases from J, with 9 bases in between. The CDR3 has 14 amino acids. The germline V gene has CDR1 LNHDA and CDR2 SQIVND (reference sequence). The CDR3 here is CASSINQINQPQHF. CDR3 sequence (DNA): TGTGCCAGTAGTATAAACCAGATAAATCAGCCCCAGCATTTT.

This clonotype turned up a few times. The chain couples TRBV5-6 to TRBJ2-7, with unresolved D. The germline V gene encodes CDR1 SGHDT and CDR2 YYEEEE. The CDR3 loop spans 15 amino acids. V was trimmed by 4 bases and J by 2 bases, leaving 16 bases between them. CDR3 nucleotides: TGTGCCAGCAGCCCCTGGACGGATGACCCCTACGAGCAGTACTTC. The encoded protein is CASSPWTDDPYEQYF. Supplemented by reference TRBV5-6 and TRBJ2-7, the full variable domain reads DAGVTQSPTHLIKTRGQQVTLRCSPKSGHDTVSWYQQALGQGPQFIFQYYEEEERQRGNFPDRFSGHQFPNYSSELNVNALLLGDSALYLCASSPWTDDPYEQYFGPGTRLTVT.

This clonotype appeared many times. This chain uses TRBV9 with TRBJ2-3; 9 bases are shared with TRBD2. CDR1 and CDR2 from the germline V gene are SGDLS and YYNGEE. Trimming at V came to 2 bases and at J to 5 bases, leaving 6 bases not matched to a gene. This CDR3 has 15 amino acids. The CDR3: CASSVSGGVEDTQYF. CDR3 bases: TGTGCCAGCAGCGTTAGCGGGGGAGTAGAAGATACGCAGTATTTT.

The V call is TRBV28, the J call TRBJ2-7, with 7 bases matching TRBD2. The CDR3 is made up of 16 amino acids. CDR1 is MDHEN and CDR2 is SYDVKM in the germline V gene. Trimming removed 7 bases from V and 3 bases from J; junction bases left unmatched: 15. The CDR3 spells CASTPGRASGLYEQYF. The CDR3 DNA is TGTGCCAGCACCCCCGGGCGGGCTAGCGGACTCTACGAGCAGTACTTC.

About this clonotype itself: A clone one base away is much larger, so this may be a read error. The chain joins TRBV19 to TRBJ2-3, with no clear D. V was trimmed by 3 bases and J by 6 bases, leaving 10 bases between them. From germline, CDR1 is LNHDA and CDR2 SQIVND (reference sequence). CDR3 length: 13 amino acids. This chain's CDR3 is CASSMMEFDTQYF. The CDR3 DNA sequence: TGTGCCAGTAGTATGATGGAGTTCGATACGCAGTATTTT.

In this sample, this clonotype turned up many times. The V gene is TRBV27, the J gene TRBJ2-1; 12 nucleotides match TRBD2. Trimming took 5 bases from V and 7 from J; bases not matched to a gene: 12. The CDR3 extends over 17 amino acids. From germline, CDR1 is MNHEY and CDR2 SMNVEV (reference sequence). CDR3 in DNA: TGTGCCAGCAGTCCCCAGACTAGCGGGAGTGGGGTGAATGAGCAGTTCTTC. Translation gives CASSPQTSGSGVNEQFF.

As for this clonotype: This clone may be a read error of a much larger clone one base away. The genes are TRBV6-2 or TRBV6-3 and TRBJ2-2; D uncertain. This CDR3 contains 14 residues. V dropped 6 bases and J dropped 9 bases, with 17 bases sitting between them. CDR1 and CDR2 from the germline V gene are MNHEY and SVGEGT. The CDR3 DNA is TGTGCCAGCAGGACCTCGGACCTTCCCAGGGAGCTGTTTTTT. It encodes CASRTSDLPRELFF.

This clonotype was recorded many times. V is TRBV19 and J is TRBJ2-7; D possibly matches TRBD1 or TRBD2 (6 bases each). The CDR3 has 13 amino acids. Germline-derived CDR1 and CDR2 are LNHDA and SQIVND (reference sequence). Between the trimmed V and J ends, which lost 10 bases and 8 bases, there was a span of 21 bases. CDR3 sequence: CATRLEGTGQQYF. The CDR3, as DNA: TGTGCCACCCGCTTGGAGGGTACAGGGCAGCAGTACTTC. The full variable domain, rest sourced from reference TRBV19 and TRBJ2-7, is DGGITQSPKYLFRKEGQNVTLSCEQNLNHDAMYWYRQDPGQGLRLIYYSQIVNDFQKGDIAEGYSVSREKKESFPLTVTSAQKNPTAFYLCATRLEGTGQQYFGPGTRLTVT.

Comments on this clonotype: One base away lies a much larger clone, so this may be a sequencing read error. J is TRBJ1-5 and V is TRBV28, with a tentative D call TRBD1 (6 bases). The DNA end is more similar to TRBJ2-3, so the J call may be wrong. The CDR3 sequence is 13 residues long. Germline CDR1 reads MDHEN; CDR2 reads SYDVKM. The CDR3 loop is CASQPDSNQPQYF. Written as DNA, the CDR3 is TGTGCCAGCCAACCGGACAGCAATCAGCCCCAGTATTTT.

This clonotype was detected ten times or more. The J gene is TRBJ2-5, the V gene TRBV4-1; 7 bases align to TRBD1. Trimming took 2 bases from V and 4 from J; bases not matched to a gene: 4. The germline gives CDR1 MGHRA, CDR2 YSYEKL. The CDR3 covers 14 residues. Written as DNA, the CDR3 is TGCGCCAGCAGCCAACGACAGGGATTAGAGACCCAGTACTTC. As protein: CASSQRQGLETQYF.

This clonotype has a count of ten or more. The chain uses TRBV12-3 or TRBV12-4 and TRBJ2-3, with TRBD2 matching 8 bases. V trimming: 6 bases; J trimming: 5 bases; junction bases outside the gene matches: 10. This CDR3 has 15 amino acids. The CDR3 region has the DNA TGTGCCAGCAGAACCCTCGGGGGGGGATTAGATACGCAGTATTTT. As protein: CASRTLGGGLDTQYF.

This clonotype has a single count. This sequence may be a read error, since a much larger clone differs from it by one base. The gene calls are TRBV12-3 or TRBV12-4 and TRBJ1-4, with TRBD1 identical over 7 bases. This CDR3 has 14 amino acids. The CDR3 nucleotides are TGTGCCAGCAGTTTCATCGGGACAGATGAAAGACTGTTTTTT. Protein product: CASSFIGTDERLFF.

V usage is TRBV4-3 and J usage is TRBJ2-2; D perhaps matches TRBD2 (5 bases). Trimming left V 0 bases short and J 3 bases short, with 11 bases between. The CDR3 covers 16 residues. Per the germline V gene, CDR1 is LGHNA and CDR2 is YSLEER. The CDR3 reads CASSQDVRGYTGELFF. CDR3 nucleotide sequence: TGCGCCAGCAGCCAAGACGTCCGGGGTTACACCGGGGAGCTGTTTTTT.

This clonotype was seen repeatedly, ten times or more. The chain couples TRBV11-2 to TRBJ2-3; 13 nucleotides agree with TRBD2. Germline V gene sequence: CDR1 SGHAT, CDR2 FQNNGV. V was clipped by 0 bases and J by 0 bases; unmatched bases: 6. The CDR3 is made up of 19 amino acids. The CDR3 DNA follows: TGTGCCAGCAGCTTAGATGGACTAGCGGGGGCCACTAGCACAGATACGCAGTATTTT. It encodes CASSLDGLAGATSTDTQYF. Combining the CDR3 with reference TRBV11-2 and TRBJ2-3 gives the whole variable domain EAGVAQSPRYKIIEKRQSVAFWCNPISGHATLYWYQQILGQGPKLLIQFQNNGVVDDSQLPKDRFSAERLKGVDSTLKIQPAKLEDSAVYLCASSLDGLAGATSTDTQYFGPGTRLTVL.

This clonotype was counted ten times or more. V gene TRBV4-3 combines with J gene TRBJ2-3; the D is unclear. This CDR3 contains 16 residues. The V end was cut by 0 bases, the J end by 3 bases, with 13 bases between. Germline assignment: CDR1 LGHNA and CDR2 YSLEER. The CDR3 coding sequence is TGCGCCAGCAGCCAAGATCCCGTATCCGGAACAGATACGCAGTATTTT. Its protein product is CASSQDPVSGTDTQYF.

The chain links TRBV4-3 to TRBJ2-7; 8 positions match TRBD2. CDR1 and CDR2 (germline): LGHNA, YSLEER. The CDR3 runs 16 residues. V shed 0 bases and J 7 bases; nucleotides not matched to a gene: 11. CDR3: CASSQDGGRRSGEQYF. The CDR3 region has the DNA TGCGCCAGCAGCCAAGACGGCGGGAGGCGTTCAGGAGAGCAGTACTTC.

The table lists this clonotype with many counts. V and J are TRBV20-1 and TRBJ2-1; no clear D. Germline CDR1 and CDR2: DFQATT and SNEGSKA (reference sequence). This CDR3 is 12 amino acids long. V was clipped by 1 base and J by 9 bases, with 10 bases between them. The CDR3 spells CSARGEIGEQFF. The CDR3 DNA reads as TGCAGTGCTAGAGGGGAAATCGGTGAGCAGTTCTTC.

This clonotype has a count of ten or more. The rearrangement links TRBV7-9 to TRBJ1-1, with D unresolved. Germline V lookup: CDR1 SEHNR, CDR2 FQNEAQ (reference sequence). V lost 3 bases to trimming and J lost 0 bases, with 14 bases between them. There are 16 residues in the CDR3. The CDR3, as DNA: TGTGCCAGCAGCTTCGACCGCCTGGTCATGAACACTGAAGCTTTCTTT. Its translation: CASSFDRLVMNTEAFF.

This clonotype was seen many times. This chain links TRBV7-6 with TRBJ2-3; D is unclear. CDR1 SGHVS and CDR2 FNYEAQ come from the germline V gene. The CDR3 length is 17 residues. Trimming left V 5 bases short and J 3 bases short, with 21 bases between. The CDR3 here is CASSPLPWDHSTDTQYF. DNA for the CDR3: TGTGCCAGCAGCCCCCTTCCCTGGGATCATTCGACAGATACGCAGTATTTT.